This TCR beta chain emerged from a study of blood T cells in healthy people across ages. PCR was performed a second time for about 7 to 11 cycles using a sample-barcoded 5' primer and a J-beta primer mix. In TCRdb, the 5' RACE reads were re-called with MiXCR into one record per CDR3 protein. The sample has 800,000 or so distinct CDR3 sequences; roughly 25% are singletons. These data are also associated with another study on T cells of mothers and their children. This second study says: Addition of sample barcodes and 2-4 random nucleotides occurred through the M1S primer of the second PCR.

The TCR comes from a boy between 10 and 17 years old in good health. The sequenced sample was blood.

CDR3 bases: TGTGCCAGCAGCTCAGCCCGACAGATGGGGGCCAACGTCCTGACTTTC. It encodes CASSSARQMGANVLTF. The V call is TRBV7-9, the J call TRBJ2-6, with a weak D call TRBD1 (5 bases). Germline V CDR1 and CDR2: SEHNR, FQNEAQ (reference sequence). V lost 4 bases, J lost 4 bases, and 14 bases lay in between. The CDR3 has 16 residues. Together with reference TRBV7-9 and TRBJ2-6, the CDR3 gives the full variable domain: DTGVSQNPRHKITKRGQNVTFRCDPISEHNRLYWYRQTLGQGPEFLTYFQNEAQLEKSRLLSDRFSAERPKGSFSTLEIQRTEQGDSAMYLCASSSARQMGANVLTFGAGSRLTVL.